Below are 6 T cell receptor beta chains sequenced from a single sample in a study of control samples from healthy donors and cancer patients. Using immunoSEQ multiplex PCR, the repertoire was profiled, and TCRdb retains in-frame clones only, with some absent. The sample gives around 41,000 clones, about four fifths of which show up once; roughly 21% is in the top ten. Sequencing was performed on PBMCs. The origin of the receptors is a woman in her sixties with lung cancer.

The chain is built from TRBV5-8 and TRBJ2-3, with D hard to call. Germline CDR1 SGHTS, CDR2 YDEGEE. V was clipped by 2 bases and J by 5 bases, with 15 bases between them. The CDR3 is made up of 15 amino acids. The CDR3 here is CASSFLGLGKDTQYF. The CDR3 nucleotides read TGTGCCAGCAGCTTTCTAGGGCTTGGTAAAGATACGCAGTATTTT. Looking up the rest from reference TRBV5-8 and TRBJ2-3 gives the full variable domain: EAGVTQSPTHLIKTRGQQATLRCSPISGHTSVYWYQQALGLGLQFLLWYDEGEERNRGNFPPRFSGRQFPNYSSELNVNALELEDSALYLCASSFLGLGKDTQYFGPGTRLTVL.

The V and J genes are TRBV2 and TRBJ2-5, with D possibly TRBD2 on 6 matching bases. CDR1 SNHLY and CDR2 FYNNEI come from the germline V gene. This CDR3 contains 17 residues. V lost 5 bases, J lost 4 bases, and 23 bases lay in between. CDR3 residues: CASSILAALTDAETQYF. The CDR3 DNA follows: TGTGCCAGCAGTATATTAGCGGCCCTCACCGACGCAGAGACCCAGTACTTC.

J is TRBJ2-3 and V is TRBV5-1; D remains ambiguous. Germline V lookup: CDR1 SGHRS, CDR2 YFSETQ. Trimming took off 5 bases at V and 0 bases at J, with 10 bases between the two ends. There are 14 residues in the CDR3. The CDR3 spells CASRDQLSTDTQYF. The CDR3 DNA reads TGCGCCAGCAGAGACCAACTAAGCACAGATACGCAGTATTTT. Looking up the rest from reference TRBV5-1 and TRBJ2-3 gives the full variable domain: KAGVTQTPRYLIKTRGQQVTLSCSPISGHRSVSWYQQTPGQGLQFLFEYFSETQRNKGNFPGRFSGRQFSNSRSEMNVSTLELGDSALYLCASRDQLSTDTQYFGPGTRLTVL.

The V gene is TRBV28, the J gene TRBJ2-1, with 12 bases lining up with TRBD2. CDR1 and CDR2 from the germline V gene are MDHEN and SYDVKM. The CDR3 has 14 residues. With V trimmed by 2 bases and J by 9 bases, 2 bases remained unmatched. The CDR3 sequence: CASSLTSGRSEQFF. CDR3 DNA sequence: TGTGCCAGCAGTTTAACTAGCGGGAGGAGTGAGCAGTTCTTC.

The chain is built from TRBV7-3 and TRBJ2-3; TRBD1 is a possible D gene (6 bases). V was cut by 4 bases and J by 4 bases, with 12 bases left in between. The germline gives CDR1 SGHTA, CDR2 FQGTGA. The CDR3 runs 14 residues. The CDR3 is CASSYQGNPDTQYF. The CDR3 DNA sequence: TGTGCCAGCAGCTACCAGGGGAATCCAGATACGCAGTATTTT.

This chain joins TRBV10-1 and TRBJ2-1, with D perhaps matching TRBD1 (5 bases). This CDR3 has 14 amino acids. The germline V gene has CDR1 WNHNN and CDR2 SYGVQD (reference sequence). V gave up 3 bases and J gave up 4 bases, with 10 bases separating them. CDR3 residues: CASSEGAGYNEQFF. In DNA, the CDR3 is TGCGCCAGCAGTGAAGGGGCCGGTTACAATGAGCAGTTCTTC.